A selection of T cell receptor beta chains follows, all from one sample in a study of blood T cell repertoires in COVID-19. Generated by immunoSEQ multiplex PCR, the TCRdb table keeps only in-frame clones and is missing some. Here the sample spans just over 200,000 clones, more than 75% being singletons. The specimen was peripheral blood. The receptors come from a man at least 80 years old with acute or convalescent COVID-19. Each CDR3 is given with its conserved first and last residue. D genes are given only for firm matches. Clone size appears in some rows only: once, few, many, or a class for an expanded clone.

CDR3aa: CASSLHAGGSYEQYF
CDR3nt: TGTGCCAGCAGTTTACATGCGGGAGGTTCCTACGAGCAGTACTTC
j_gene: TRBJ2-7
abundance: -
len: 15
v_gene: TRBV27
d_gene: TRBD2

CDR3aa: CASSFSQGAKETQYF
CDR3nt: TGCGCCAGCAGCTTCTCACAGGGGGCGAAAGAGACCCAGTACTTC
j_gene: TRBJ2-5
abundance: -
len: 15
v_gene: TRBV5-1
d_gene: TRBD1

CDR3aa: CASTTGLAKTQYF
CDR3nt: TGTGCCAGCACTACGGGACTAGCGAAGACCCAGTACTTC
j_gene: TRBJ2-5
abundance: -
len: 13
v_gene: TRBV28
d_gene: TRBD2

CDR3aa: CASRGLAGGPGELFF
CDR3nt: TGTGCCAGCAGAGGACTAGCGGGAGGGCCCGGGGAGCTGTTTTTT
j_gene: TRBJ2-2
abundance: -
len: 15
v_gene: TRBV5-4
d_gene: TRBD2

CDR3aa: CASSRQGNEKLFF
CDR3nt: TGTGCCAGCAGCCGACAGGGAAACGAAAAACTGTTTTTT
j_gene: TRBJ1-4
abundance: -
len: 13
v_gene: TRBV7-9
d_gene: TRBD1

CDR3aa: CASSIGTGGAETQYF
CDR3nt: TGCGCCAGCAGCATCGGGACAGGGGGCGCGGAGACCCAGTACTTC
j_gene: TRBJ2-5
abundance: -
len: 15
v_gene: TRBV5-1
d_gene: TRBD1

CDR3aa: CASRITGGPRETQYF
CDR3nt: TGTGCCAGCAGGATAACGGGAGGGCCGAGAGAGACCCAGTACTTC
j_gene: TRBJ2-5
abundance: -
len: 15
v_gene: TRBV27
d_gene: TRBD2

CDR3aa: CASDLKPLYTEQFF
CDR3nt: TGTGCCAGCGACTTAAAACCCCTATACACTGAGCAGTTCTTC
j_gene: TRBJ2-1
abundance: -
len: 14
v_gene: TRBV5-8
d_gene: -

CDR3aa: CASSEAFGRARFEQFF
CDR3nt: TGTGCCAGCAGTGAAGCATTCGGGAGGGCCCGATTCGAGCAGTTCTTC
j_gene: TRBJ2-1
abundance: once
len: 16
v_gene: TRBV2
d_gene: TRBD2

CDR3aa: CASSLALTIQETQYF
CDR3nt: TGTGCCAGCAGCTTAGCTTTGACAATTCAAGAGACCCAGTACTTC
j_gene: TRBJ2-5
abundance: -
len: 15
v_gene: TRBV7-2
d_gene: -

CDR3aa: CSVERFTSGRAVDEQFF
CDR3nt: TGCAGCGTTGAAAGGTTTACTAGCGGGAGGGCTGTCGATGAGCAGTTCTTC
j_gene: TRBJ2-1
abundance: -
len: 17
v_gene: TRBV29-1
d_gene: TRBD2

CDR3aa: CASSRDTEETQYF
CDR3nt: TGCGCCAGCAGCCGGGACACCGAAGAGACCCAGTACTTC
j_gene: TRBJ2-5
abundance: -
len: 13
v_gene: TRBV5-1
d_gene: -

CDR3aa: CASITSGGSGKSQETQYF
CDR3nt: TGTGCCAGCATCACTTCAGGGGGTAGCGGGAAGAGCCAAGAGACCCAGTACTTC
j_gene: TRBJ2-5
abundance: -
len: 18
v_gene: TRBV27
d_gene: -

CDR3aa: CASSYWLTGELFF
CDR3nt: TGTGCCAGCAGTTACTGGCTCACCGGGGAGCTGTTTTTT
j_gene: TRBJ2-2
abundance: once
len: 13
v_gene: TRBV6-2/TRBV6-3
d_gene: -

CDR3aa: CACDRENTEAFF
CDR3nt: TGTGCCTGCGACAGGGAGAACACTGAAGCTTTCTTT
j_gene: TRBJ1-1
abundance: few
len: 12
v_gene: TRBV30
d_gene: TRBD1

CDR3aa: CATSDPTRPSYEQYF
CDR3nt: TGTGCCACCAGTGACCCGACAAGGCCATCCTACGAGCAGTACTTC
j_gene: TRBJ2-7
abundance: once
len: 15
v_gene: TRBV24-1
d_gene: -

CDR3aa: CASSPLSGRGTGELFF
CDR3nt: TGTGCCAGCTCCCCCCTTTCGGGGAGAGGCACCGGGGAGCTGTTTTTT
j_gene: TRBJ2-2
abundance: -
len: 16
v_gene: TRBV18
d_gene: -

CDR3aa: CASSYLQGETQYF
CDR3nt: TGTGCCAGCAGTTACCTTCAGGGCGAGACCCAGTACTTC
j_gene: TRBJ2-5
abundance: -
len: 13
v_gene: TRBV6-5
d_gene: -

CDR3aa: CASSQGMAGTQYF
CDR3nt: TGTGCCAGCAGCCAAGGAATGGCGGGTACGCAGTATTTT
j_gene: TRBJ2-3
abundance: -
len: 13
v_gene: TRBV14
d_gene: -

CDR3aa: CASRGQGVGADTQYF
CDR3nt: TGTGCCAGCAGGGGACAGGGGGTTGGTGCAGATACGCAGTATTTT
j_gene: TRBJ2-3
abundance: -
len: 15
v_gene: TRBV5-5
d_gene: TRBD1

CDR3aa: CASSLVVGSGSANEQFF
CDR3nt: TGTGCCAGCAGTTTAGTCGTAGGAAGCGGGAGTGCGAATGAGCAGTTCTTC
j_gene: TRBJ2-1
abundance: -
len: 17
v_gene: TRBV28
d_gene: TRBD2

CDR3aa: CASSPGVSYYEQYF
CDR3nt: TGTGCCAGCAGCCCCGGGGTCAGCTACTACGAGCAGTACTTC
j_gene: TRBJ2-7
abundance: -
len: 14
v_gene: TRBV27
d_gene: -

CDR3aa: CASGPQGLLGTQYF
CDR3nt: TGCGCCAGCGGGCCCCAGGGTCTTTTAGGTACCCAGTACTTC
j_gene: TRBJ2-5
abundance: -
len: 14
v_gene: TRBV5-1
d_gene: -

CDR3aa: CASSSGQGATNEKLFF
CDR3nt: TGCGCCAGCAGCTCGGGACAGGGGGCAACTAATGAAAAACTGTTTTTT
j_gene: TRBJ1-4
abundance: -
len: 16
v_gene: TRBV5-1
d_gene: TRBD1

CDR3aa: CASSQDSTIAYNEQFF
CDR3nt: TGTGCCAGCAGCCAAGACAGTACAATTGCATACAATGAGCAGTTCTTC
j_gene: TRBJ2-1
abundance: once
len: 16
v_gene: TRBV4-2
d_gene: -

CDR3aa: CASSLRGRSGSKFDTQYF
CDR3nt: TGTGCCAGCAGCTTAAGGGGTCGTAGCGGGAGTAAGTTTGATACGCAGTATTTT
j_gene: TRBJ2-3
abundance: -
len: 18
v_gene: TRBV7-3
d_gene: TRBD2

CDR3aa: CAAGQGFSSGANVLTF
CDR3nt: TGTGCCGCGGGACAGGGGTTTAGCTCTGGGGCCAACGTCCTGACTTTC
j_gene: TRBJ2-6
abundance: few
len: 16
v_gene: TRBV30
d_gene: TRBD1

CDR3aa: CASSPRGGGTQYF
CDR3nt: TGTGCCAGCTCACCCCGGGGGGGCGGTACGCAGTATTTT
j_gene: TRBJ2-3
abundance: -
len: 13
v_gene: TRBV18
d_gene: TRBD2

CDR3aa: CATSIGLADQETQYF
CDR3nt: TGTGCCACCAGTATAGGGCTAGCGGATCAAGAGACCCAGTACTTC
j_gene: TRBJ2-5
abundance: -
len: 15
v_gene: TRBV6-5
d_gene: TRBD2

CDR3aa: CASSFPPLVREQYF
CDR3nt: TGTGCCAGCAGCTTTCCCCCCCTCGTACGGGAGCAGTACTTC
j_gene: TRBJ2-7
abundance: -
len: 14
v_gene: TRBV7-9
d_gene: -

CDR3aa: CSARDNNEQFF
CDR3nt: TGCAGTGCTAGAGACAACAATGAGCAGTTCTTC
j_gene: TRBJ2-1
abundance: -
len: 11
v_gene: TRBV20-1
d_gene: -

CDR3aa: CASSIRTGTNTEAFF
CDR3nt: TGTGCCAGCAGCATTCGGACAGGGACGAACACTGAAGCTTTCTTT
j_gene: TRBJ1-1
abundance: -
len: 15
v_gene: TRBV7-8
d_gene: TRBD1

CDR3aa: CASSFSGSSYNEQFF
CDR3nt: TGTGCCAGCAGCTTTAGCGGGAGTTCCTACAATGAGCAGTTCTTC
j_gene: TRBJ2-1
abundance: few
len: 15
v_gene: TRBV5-4
d_gene: TRBD2

CDR3aa: CASSQGTRQPAKNSNQPQHF
CDR3nt: TGTGCCAGCAGCCAAGGTACCAGACAACCGGCCAAGAATAGCAATCAGCCCCAGCATTTT
j_gene: TRBJ1-5
abundance: -
len: 20
v_gene: TRBV14
d_gene: -

CDR3aa: CASSVQGRQDTQYF
CDR3nt: TGTGCCAGCAGTGTTCAGGGGCGACAAGATACGCAGTATTTT
j_gene: TRBJ2-3
abundance: -
len: 14
v_gene: TRBV2
d_gene: -

CDR3aa: CASSSGTPSVQYF
CDR3nt: TGTGCCAGCAGTTCCGGGACTCCTAGTGTGCAGTACTTC
j_gene: TRBJ2-7
abundance: -
len: 13
v_gene: TRBV28
d_gene: -

CDR3aa: CASSRQLRETQYF
CDR3nt: TGCGCCAGCAGTAGACAGCTTCGGGAGACCCAGTACTTC
j_gene: TRBJ2-5
abundance: -
len: 13
v_gene: TRBV10-1
d_gene: -

CDR3aa: CASSIKTSGRDGYTF
CDR3nt: TGTGCCAGTAGTATAAAAACCTCAGGGCGTGATGGCTACACCTTC
j_gene: TRBJ1-2
abundance: -
len: 15
v_gene: TRBV19
d_gene: -

CDR3aa: CATNDRASDTQYF
CDR3nt: TGTGCCACGAACGACAGGGCATCAGATACGCAGTATTTT
j_gene: TRBJ2-3
abundance: -
len: 13
v_gene: TRBV15
d_gene: TRBD1

CDR3aa: CASSPPGLALKTQYF
CDR3nt: TGTGCCAGCAGCCCCCCTGGACTAGCCTTAAAGACCCAGTACTTC
j_gene: TRBJ2-5
abundance: once
len: 15
v_gene: TRBV5-4
d_gene: TRBD2

CDR3aa: CASSYGGTGYNEQFF
CDR3nt: TGTGCCAGCAGTTACGGTGGGACAGGGTACAATGAGCAGTTCTTC
j_gene: TRBJ2-1
abundance: once
len: 15
v_gene: TRBV6-2/TRBV6-3
d_gene: TRBD1

CDR3aa: CASSDAGRGAVDGYTF
CDR3nt: TGTGCCAGCAGTGATGCCGGGAGGGGGGCTGTGGATGGCTACACCTTC
j_gene: TRBJ1-2
abundance: -
len: 16
v_gene: TRBV2
d_gene: -

CDR3aa: CASSLGISLSSYNEQFF
CDR3nt: TGTGCCAGCAGCTTAGGTATTAGTCTTAGCTCCTACAATGAGCAGTTCTTC
j_gene: TRBJ2-1
abundance: -
len: 17
v_gene: TRBV7-9
d_gene: -

CDR3aa: CAWRHRNTGELFF
CDR3nt: TGTGCCTGGAGGCACAGAAACACCGGGGAGCTGTTTTTT
j_gene: TRBJ2-2
abundance: few
len: 13
v_gene: TRBV30
d_gene: -